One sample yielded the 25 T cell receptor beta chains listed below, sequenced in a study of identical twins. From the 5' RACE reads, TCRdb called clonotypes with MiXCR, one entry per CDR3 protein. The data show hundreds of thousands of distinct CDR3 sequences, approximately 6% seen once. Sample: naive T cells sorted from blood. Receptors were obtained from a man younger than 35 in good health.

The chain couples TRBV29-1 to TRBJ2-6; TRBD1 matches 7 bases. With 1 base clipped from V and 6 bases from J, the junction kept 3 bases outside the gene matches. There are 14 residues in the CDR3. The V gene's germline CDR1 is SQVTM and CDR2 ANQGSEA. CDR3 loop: CSVEGTGTANVLTF. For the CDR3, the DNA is TGCAGCGTTGAAGGGACAGGTACGGCCAACGTCCTGACTTTC.

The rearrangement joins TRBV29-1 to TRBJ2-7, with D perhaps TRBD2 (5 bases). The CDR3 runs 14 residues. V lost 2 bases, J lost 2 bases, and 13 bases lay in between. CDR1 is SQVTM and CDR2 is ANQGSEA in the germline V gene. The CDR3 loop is CSVETEAPTYEQYF. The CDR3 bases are TGCAGCGTTGAAACGGAGGCCCCCACCTACGAGCAGTACTTC.

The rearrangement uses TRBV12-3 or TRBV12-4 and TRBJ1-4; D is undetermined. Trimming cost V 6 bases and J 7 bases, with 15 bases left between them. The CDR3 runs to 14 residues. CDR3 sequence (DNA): TGTGCCAGCAGATCCAGCGCCCTTGGTGAAAAACTGTTTTTT. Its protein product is CASRSSALGEKLFF.

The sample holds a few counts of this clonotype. CDR3 region: CASSQDREGEGNQPQHF. DNA for the CDR3: TGCGCCAGCAGTCAGGACAGGGAGGGTGAGGGCAATCAGCCCCAGCATTTT. This chain links TRBV5-1 with TRBJ1-5; TRBD1 matches 8 bases. The CDR3 length is 17 residues. Germline CDR1 reads SGHRS; CDR2 reads YFSETQ. Losses at the gene ends were 5 bases for V and 2 bases for J; bases not matched to a gene: 12.

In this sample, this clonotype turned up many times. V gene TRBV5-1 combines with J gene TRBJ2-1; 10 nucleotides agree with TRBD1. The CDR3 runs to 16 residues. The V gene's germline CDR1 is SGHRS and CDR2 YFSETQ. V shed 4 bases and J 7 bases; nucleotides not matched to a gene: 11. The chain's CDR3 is CASSLWGTGETNEQFF. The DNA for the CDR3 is TGCGCCAGCAGCCTGTGGGGGACAGGGGAGACTAATGAGCAGTTCTTC.

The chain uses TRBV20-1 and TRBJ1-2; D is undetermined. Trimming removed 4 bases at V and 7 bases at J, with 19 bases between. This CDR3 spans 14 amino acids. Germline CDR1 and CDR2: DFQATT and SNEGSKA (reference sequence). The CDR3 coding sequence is TGCAGTGCTAAAACGGCGATATCTCAGTTTGGCTACACCTTC. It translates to CSAKTAISQFGYTF.

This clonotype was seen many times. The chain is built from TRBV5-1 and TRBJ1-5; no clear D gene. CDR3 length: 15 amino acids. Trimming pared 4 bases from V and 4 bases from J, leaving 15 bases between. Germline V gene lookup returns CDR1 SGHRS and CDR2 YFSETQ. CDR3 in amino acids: CASSPGVPGNQPQHF. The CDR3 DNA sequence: TGCGCCAGCAGCCCCGGGGTCCCAGGAAATCAGCCCCAGCATTTT.

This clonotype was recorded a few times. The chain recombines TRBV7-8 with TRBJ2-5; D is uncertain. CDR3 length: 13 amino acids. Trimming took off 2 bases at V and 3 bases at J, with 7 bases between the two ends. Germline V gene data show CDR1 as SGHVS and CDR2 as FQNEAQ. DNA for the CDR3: TGTGCCAGCAGCTTACTGAGCAAAGAGACCCAGTACTTC. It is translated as CASSLLSKETQYF.

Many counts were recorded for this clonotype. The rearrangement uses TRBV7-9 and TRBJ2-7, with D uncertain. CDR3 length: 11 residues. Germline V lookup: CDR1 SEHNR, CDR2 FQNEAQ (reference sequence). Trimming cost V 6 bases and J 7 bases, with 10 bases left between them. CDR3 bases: TGTGCCAGCAGTTCTAAAGGGGAGCAGTACTTC. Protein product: CASSSKGEQYF.

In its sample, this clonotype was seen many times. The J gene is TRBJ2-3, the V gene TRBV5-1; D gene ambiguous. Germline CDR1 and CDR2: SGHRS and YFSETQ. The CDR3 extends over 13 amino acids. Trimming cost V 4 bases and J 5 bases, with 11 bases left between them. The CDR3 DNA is TGCGCCAGCAGCAAGACGACACAAGATACGCAGTATTTT. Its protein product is CASSKTTQDTQYF. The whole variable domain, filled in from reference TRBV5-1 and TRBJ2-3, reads KAGVTQTPRYLIKTRGQQVTLSCSPISGHRSVSWYQQTPGQGLQFLFEYFSETQRNKGNFPGRFSGRQFSNSRSEMNVSTLELGDSALYLCASSKTTQDTQYFGPGTRLTVL.

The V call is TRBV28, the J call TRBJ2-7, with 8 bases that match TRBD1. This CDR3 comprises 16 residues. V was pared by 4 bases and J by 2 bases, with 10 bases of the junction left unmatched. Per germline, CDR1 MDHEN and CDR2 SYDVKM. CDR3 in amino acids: CASSSLRDRYPYEQYF. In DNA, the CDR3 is TGTGCCAGCAGTTCACTCCGGGACAGGTATCCCTACGAGCAGTACTTC.

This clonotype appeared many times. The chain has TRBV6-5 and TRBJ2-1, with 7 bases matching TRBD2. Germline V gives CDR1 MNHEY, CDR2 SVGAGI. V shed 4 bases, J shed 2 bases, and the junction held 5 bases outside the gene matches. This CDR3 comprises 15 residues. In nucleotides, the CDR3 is TGTGCCAGCAGTTCGAGCGGGGCGCCCTACAATGAGCAGTTCTTC. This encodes CASSSSGAPYNEQFF.

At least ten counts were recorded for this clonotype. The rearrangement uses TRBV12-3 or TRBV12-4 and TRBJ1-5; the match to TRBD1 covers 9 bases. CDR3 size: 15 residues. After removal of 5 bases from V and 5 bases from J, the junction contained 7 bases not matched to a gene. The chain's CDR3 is CASSADRGRDQPQHF. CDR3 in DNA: TGTGCCAGCAGTGCGGACAGGGGAAGGGATCAGCCCCAGCATTTT.

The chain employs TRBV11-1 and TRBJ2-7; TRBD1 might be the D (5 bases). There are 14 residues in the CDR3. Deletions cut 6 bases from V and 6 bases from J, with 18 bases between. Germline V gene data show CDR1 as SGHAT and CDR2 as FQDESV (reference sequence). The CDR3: CASSFRVTGLEQYF. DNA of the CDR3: TGTGCCAGCAGTTTCCGGGTTACAGGTCTCGAGCAGTACTTC.

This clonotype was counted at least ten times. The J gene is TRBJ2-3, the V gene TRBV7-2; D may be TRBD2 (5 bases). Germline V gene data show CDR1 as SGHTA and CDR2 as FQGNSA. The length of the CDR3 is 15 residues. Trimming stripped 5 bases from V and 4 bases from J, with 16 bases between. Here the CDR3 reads CASSPAEVWADTQYF. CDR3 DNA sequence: TGTGCCAGCAGCCCAGCGGAGGTGTGGGCAGATACGCAGTATTTT.

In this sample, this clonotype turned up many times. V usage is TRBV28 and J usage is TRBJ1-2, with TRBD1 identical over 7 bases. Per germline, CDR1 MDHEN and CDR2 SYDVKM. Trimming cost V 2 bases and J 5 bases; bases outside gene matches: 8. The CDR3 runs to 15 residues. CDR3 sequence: CASSLTGVIGYGYTF. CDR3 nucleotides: TGTGCCAGCAGTTTAACAGGGGTAATCGGGTATGGCTACACCTTC.

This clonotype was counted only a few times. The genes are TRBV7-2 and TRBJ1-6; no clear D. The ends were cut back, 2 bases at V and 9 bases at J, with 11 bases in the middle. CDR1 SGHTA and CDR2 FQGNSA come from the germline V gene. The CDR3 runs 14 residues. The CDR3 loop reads CASSLRPLGSPLHF. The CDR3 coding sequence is TGTGCCAGCAGCTTACGGCCCTTGGGTTCACCCCTCCACTTT. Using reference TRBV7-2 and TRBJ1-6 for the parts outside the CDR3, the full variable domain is GAGVSQSPSNKVTEKGKDVELRCDPISGHTALYWYRQSLGQGLEFLIYFQGNSAPDKSGLPSDRFSAERTGGSVSTLTIQRTQQEDSAVYLCASSLRPLGSPLHFGNGTRLTVT.

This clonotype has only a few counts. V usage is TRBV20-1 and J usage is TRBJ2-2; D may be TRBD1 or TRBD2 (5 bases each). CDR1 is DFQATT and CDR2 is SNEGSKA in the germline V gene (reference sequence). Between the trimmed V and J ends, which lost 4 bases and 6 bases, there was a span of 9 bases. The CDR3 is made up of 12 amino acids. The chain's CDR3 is CSAIRGPGELFF. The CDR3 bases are TGCAGTGCTATCCGGGGCCCCGGGGAGCTGTTTTTT.

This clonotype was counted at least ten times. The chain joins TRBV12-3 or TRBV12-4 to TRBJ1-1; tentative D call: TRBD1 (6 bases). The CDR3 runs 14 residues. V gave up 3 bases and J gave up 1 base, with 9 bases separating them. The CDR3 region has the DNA TGTGCCAGCAGTTTCGGACAGACGAACACTGAAGCTTTCTTT. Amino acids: CASSFGQTNTEAFF.

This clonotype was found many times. The CDR3 sequence is CAISDSSYEQYV. CDR3 nucleotide sequence: TGTGCCATCAGTGACAGCTCCTACGAGCAGTACGTC. The rearrangement joins TRBV10-3 to TRBJ2-7; D is uncertain. Trimming cost V 3 bases and J 0 bases, with 3 bases left between them. The CDR3 sequence is 12 residues long. Germline loops: CDR1 ENHRY, CDR2 SYGVKD.

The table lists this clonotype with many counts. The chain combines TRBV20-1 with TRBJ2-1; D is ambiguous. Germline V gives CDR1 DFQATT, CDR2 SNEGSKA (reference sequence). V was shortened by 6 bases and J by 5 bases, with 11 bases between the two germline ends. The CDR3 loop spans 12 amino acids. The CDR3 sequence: CSANGPNNEQFF. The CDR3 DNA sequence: TGCAGTGCGAACGGACCAAACAATGAGCAGTTCTTC.

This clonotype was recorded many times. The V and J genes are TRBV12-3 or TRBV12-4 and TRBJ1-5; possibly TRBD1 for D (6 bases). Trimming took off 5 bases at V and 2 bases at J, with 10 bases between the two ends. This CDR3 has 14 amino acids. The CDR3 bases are TGTGCCAGCAGTACACAGGGTGGCAATCAGCCCCAGCATTTT. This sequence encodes CASSTQGGNQPQHF.

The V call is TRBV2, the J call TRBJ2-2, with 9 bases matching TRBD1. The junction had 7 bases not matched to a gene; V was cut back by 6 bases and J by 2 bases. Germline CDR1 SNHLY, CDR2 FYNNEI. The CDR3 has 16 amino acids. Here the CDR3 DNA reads TGTGCCAGCAGCCTAACAGGGGGCCTAAACACCGGGGAGCTGTTTTTT. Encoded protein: CASSLTGGLNTGELFF. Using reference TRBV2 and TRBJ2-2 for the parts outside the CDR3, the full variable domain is EPEVTQTPSHQVTQMGQEVILRCVPISNHLYFYWYRQILGQKVEFLVSFYNNEISEKSEIFDDQFSVERPDGSNFTLKIRSTKLEDSAMYFCASSLTGGLNTGELFFGEGSRLTVL.

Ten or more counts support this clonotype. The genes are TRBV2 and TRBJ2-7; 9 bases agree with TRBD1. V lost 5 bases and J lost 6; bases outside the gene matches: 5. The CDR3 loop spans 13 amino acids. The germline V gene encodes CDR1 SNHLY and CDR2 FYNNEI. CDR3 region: CASSLGQGSEQYV. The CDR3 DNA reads TGTGCCAGCAGTCTGGGACAGGGATCCGAGCAGTACGTC.

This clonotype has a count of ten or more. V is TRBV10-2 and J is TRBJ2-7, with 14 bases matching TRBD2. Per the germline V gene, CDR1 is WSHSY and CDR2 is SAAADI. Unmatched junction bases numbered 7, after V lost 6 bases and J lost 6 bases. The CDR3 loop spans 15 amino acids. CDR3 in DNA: TGCGCCAGCAGGGCAGGACTAGCGGGAGGAGGCGAGCAGTACGTC. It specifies CASRAGLAGGGEQYV.